Listed here is a single T cell receptor (beta chain). These data come from a study of T cells expressing NK-cell markers. From its re-call of the 5' RACE reads, TCRdb lists each CDR3 protein once, without DNA. Its listing shows some 500,000 distinct CDR3 sequences. Germline values: CDR1 LGHDT, CDR2 YNNKEL (reference sequence). There are 16 residues in the CDR3. Material for sequencing was blood T cells: a sorted CD56 or NKG2C T cell subset, CD4+ or CD8+ T cells, or bulk PBMC T cells (not recorded which). The rearrangement joins TRBV3-1 to TRBJ2-7; no DNA is available, so the TRBD2 call from TCRdb remains unchecked. The sequence came from a woman in her forties or fifties in good health. The CDR3 loop is CASSQEWGSGRGEQYF.